The 31 T cell receptor beta chains in this list originate from one sample, sequenced in a study of beta chain features in type 1 diabetes. Expressed TCRB transcripts were sequenced because the isolated RNA had all been reverse transcribed beforehand. Profiled with immunoSEQ multiplex PCR; TCRdb holds only in-frame clones, not every one. The sample has about 340,000 clones; 8% are singletons. Sequences were obtained from central memory CD4+ T cells from blood. The receptor source for this set is a woman in her late teens or twenties in good health.

The chain couples TRBV7-9 to TRBJ2-1; 8 bases are a match to TRBD2. This CDR3 spans 17 amino acids. The junction had 5 bases not matched to a gene; V was cut back by 1 base and J by 0 bases. Germline V gives CDR1 SEHNR, CDR2 FQNEAQ (reference sequence). The CDR3 coding sequence is TGTGCCAGCAGCTTAGTCATTGCGGGGGGCTCCTACAATGAGCAGTTCTTC. Its translation: CASSLVIAGGSYNEQFF.

This clone was found a few times. CDR3 region: CSARKGEQFF. CDR3 nucleotide sequence: TGCAGTGCTAGAAAGGGTGAGCAGTTCTTC. This chain connects TRBV20-1 to TRBJ2-1; D is ambiguous. The germline V and J ends were trimmed by 2 bases and 9 bases, with 5 bases remaining between them. The length of the CDR3 is 10 residues. CDR1 and CDR2 (germline): DFQATT, SNEGSKA (reference sequence).

CDR3 sequence (DNA): TGTGCCAGCAGACTCAGGGGGCGCGGGAATTATGGCTACACCTTC. Amino acid sequence: CASRLRGRGNYGYTF. The chain couples TRBV5-6 to TRBJ1-2; TRBD1 matches 8 bases. CDR3 length: 15 residues. The germline gives CDR1 SGHDT, CDR2 YYEEEE. V dropped 5 bases and J dropped 5; count of bases not matched to a gene: 11.

On this clone: Other DNA sequences from this sample encode an identical CDR3 as well. This chain uses TRBV5-1 with TRBJ2-7; no clear D. V lost 0 bases, J lost 4 bases, and 11 bases lay in between. The CDR3 extends over 14 amino acids. Germline V CDR1 and CDR2: SGHRS, YFSETQ. The CDR3 reads CASSLGLGSYEQYF. CDR3 nucleotides: TGCGCCAGCAGCTTGGGGTTAGGTTCATACGAGCAGTACTTC.

This clone was found once. The chain combines TRBV7-2 with TRBJ2-1, with D perhaps TRBD2 (5 bases). Germline V gives CDR1 SGHTA, CDR2 FQGNSA. The CDR3 loop spans 14 amino acids. Trimming took off 3 bases at V and 8 bases at J, with 14 bases between the two ends. CDR3: CASSFSGGSDEQFF. The CDR3 DNA reads TGTGCCAGCAGCTTCTCGGGTGGTAGCGATGAGCAGTTCTTC.

The sample holds a few counts of this clone. CDR3 loop: CASSWGGGRGNEQFF. Here the CDR3 DNA reads TGTGCCAGCAGCTGGGGAGGCGGGAGAGGGAATGAGCAGTTCTTC. The chain uses TRBV5-4 and TRBJ2-1, with TRBD2 matching 7 bases. Losses at the gene ends were 3 bases for V and 7 bases for J; bases not matched to a gene: 10. Germline V CDR1 and CDR2: SGHNT, YYREEE (reference sequence). This CDR3 has 15 residues.

V gene TRBV7-2 combines with J gene TRBJ1-5, with D hard to call. Trimming took 5 bases from V and 4 from J, leaving 9 bases between them. The CDR3 is 13 amino acids. Germline CDR1 is SGHTA and CDR2 is FQGNSA. This CDR3 reads CASSPTGNQPQHF. In DNA form, the CDR3 reads TGTGCCAGCAGCCCGACGGGGAATCAGCCCCAGCATTTT. The variable domain in full, completed from reference TRBV7-2 and TRBJ1-5, reads GAGVSQSPSNKVTEKGKDVELRCDPISGHTALYWYRQSLGQGLEFLIYFQGNSAPDKSGLPSDRFSAERTGGSVSTLTIQRTQQEDSAVYLCASSPTGNQPQHFGDGTRLSIL.

The table lists this clone with many counts. The J gene is TRBJ2-5, the V gene TRBV6-6; either TRBD1 or TRBD2 may fit D (5 bases each). CDR3 length equals 13 residues. The germline CDR1 and CDR2 sequences are MNHNY and SVGAGI (reference sequence). With 4 bases removed from V and 5 bases from J, the gap between germline ends came to 11 bases. In DNA, the CDR3 is TGTGCCAGCAGTTTCCAGGGAGACGAGACCCAGTACTTC. Translated: CASSFQGDETQYF.

The V and J genes are TRBV29-1 and TRBJ2-1, with 7 bases identical to TRBD2. Germline V lookup: CDR1 SQVTM, CDR2 ANQGSEA. V trimming: 3 bases; J trimming: 4 bases; junction bases outside the gene matches: 3. The CDR3 has 13 residues. The CDR3: CSVDRTRYNEQFF. The DNA of the CDR3 is TGCAGCGTTGACCGGACTAGATACAATGAGCAGTTCTTC.

This clone was observed many times. The chain recombines TRBV28 with TRBJ2-4; TRBD1 matches at 9 bases. V was clipped by 6 bases and J by 3 bases; unmatched bases: 3. CDR1 and CDR2 from the germline V gene are MDHEN and SYDVKM. The CDR3 contains 14 residues. CDR3 residues: CASRPTGGKNIQYF. As DNA, the CDR3 is TGTGCCAGCAGACCGACAGGGGGCAAAAACATTCAGTACTTC.

The chain carries TRBV6-6 and TRBJ1-5; 10 bases agree with TRBD1. Trimming cost V 3 bases and J 3 bases; bases outside gene matches: 5. This CDR3 is 16 amino acids long. The germline V gene has CDR1 MNHNY and CDR2 SVGAGI (reference sequence). CDR3 coding DNA: TGTGCCAGCAGTTATCGGACAGGGGGTGTCAATCAGCCCCAGCATTTT. Amino acid sequence: CASSYRTGGVNQPQHF.

In this sample, this clone turned up a few times. The rearrangement links TRBV7-9 to TRBJ2-1; D possibly corresponds to TRBD1 (6 bases). The germline CDR1 and CDR2 sequences are SEHNR and FQNEAQ (reference sequence). The germline V and J ends were trimmed by 4 bases and 4 bases, with 11 bases remaining between them. This CDR3 is 14 amino acids long. CDR3 loop: CASSSVTGYNEQFF. In DNA form, the CDR3 reads TGTGCCAGCAGCTCCGTAACAGGGTACAATGAGCAGTTCTTC. Combining the CDR3 with reference TRBV7-9 and TRBJ2-1 gives the whole variable domain DTGVSQNPRHKITKRGQNVTFRCDPISEHNRLYWYRQTLGQGPEFLTYFQNEAQLEKSRLLSDRFSAERPKGSFSTLEIQRTEQGDSAMYLCASSSVTGYNEQFFGPGTRLTVL.

The V and J genes are TRBV11-2 and TRBJ2-1, with 7 bases that match TRBD2. Germline V gene sequence: CDR1 SGHAT, CDR2 FQNNGV. The V and J ends lost 1 base and 4 bases, in that order; junction bases with no gene match: 7. This CDR3 region has 16 residues. In nucleotides, the CDR3 is TGTGCCAGCAGCTTAGTCCGCGGGAGAACTTACAATGAGCAGTTCTTC. This sequence encodes CASSLVRGRTYNEQFF.

The V call is TRBV7-9, the J call TRBJ2-7, with D possibly matching TRBD2 (6 bases). V was shortened by 5 bases and J by 2 bases, with 13 bases between the two germline ends. Germline V CDR1 and CDR2: SEHNR, FQNEAQ (reference sequence). The CDR3 sequence is 14 residues long. This chain's CDR3 is CASSRFSGPYEQYF. In DNA form, the CDR3 reads TGTGCCAGCAGCCGCTTTAGCGGTCCCTACGAGCAGTACTTC.

This clone was observed a few times. Other DNA sequences in this specimen translate into the identical CDR3. The chain uses TRBV7-9 and TRBJ1-1; D gene uncertain. This CDR3 spans 13 amino acids. Per germline, CDR1 SEHNR and CDR2 FQNEAQ (reference sequence). V was cut by 1 base and J by 0 bases, with 3 bases left in between. The CDR3 protein is CASSLVLNTEAFF. The CDR3 bases are TGTGCCAGCAGCTTAGTTCTGAACACTGAAGCTTTCTTT.

J is TRBJ2-1 and V is TRBV7-3, with unresolved D. Trimming cost V 5 bases and J 4 bases, with 12 bases left between them. There are 14 residues in the CDR3. CDR1 is SGHTA and CDR2 is FQGTGA in the germline V gene. The chain's CDR3 is CASSPGAGYNEQFF. CDR3 bases: TGTGCCAGCAGCCCCGGCGCTGGGTACAATGAGCAGTTCTTC.

This chain connects TRBV29-1 to TRBJ1-2; TRBD1 agrees at 8 bases. Germline values: CDR1 SQVTM, CDR2 ANQGSEA. V dropped 6 bases and J dropped 1; count of bases not matched to a gene: 7. The CDR3 is 14 amino acids. This chain's CDR3 is CSVPSRGLNYGYTF. The CDR3 nucleotides read TGCAGCGTCCCCTCCAGGGGGCTTAACTATGGCTACACCTTC.

There are a few counts of this clone. This chain joins TRBV5-1 and TRBJ1-1; TRBD1 is a possible D gene (6 bases). The CDR3 is 15 amino acids. CDR1 and CDR2 from the germline V gene are SGHRS and YFSETQ. Trimming took 0 bases from V and 1 from J, leaving 10 bases between them. This CDR3 reads CASSLDPTGNTEAFF. CDR3 DNA sequence: TGCGCCAGCAGCTTGGATCCGACAGGGAACACTGAAGCTTTCTTT.

The J gene is TRBJ2-2, the V gene TRBV7-2; D gene ambiguous. From germline, CDR1 is SGHTA and CDR2 FQGNSA. V was cut by 2 bases and J by 6 bases, with 7 bases left in between. CDR3 length: 13 residues. In DNA form, the CDR3 reads TGTGCCAGCAGCTTATTGCTTTCCGGGGAGCTGTTTTTT. It yields the protein CASSLLLSGELFF.

The chain joins TRBV2 to TRBJ2-5; 7 nucleotides align to TRBD1. Germline V gives CDR1 SNHLY, CDR2 FYNNEI. Germline trimming cut 8 bases from V and 2 bases from J; bases unmatched to any gene: 8. The CDR3 consists of 14 residues. Written as DNA, the CDR3 is TGTGCCAGCCGGGGACAGAACCCGCAAGAGACCCAGTACTTC. Translating it yields CASRGQNPQETQYF.

The J gene is TRBJ2-5, the V gene TRBV25-1, with a weak D call TRBD2 (6 bases). This CDR3 has 16 amino acids. Germline values: CDR1 MGHDK, CDR2 SYGVNS. The V gene lost 3 bases and the J gene lost 11 bases, with 25 bases spanning the gap. The chain's CDR3 is CASSDTGTSLTDTQYF. DNA for the CDR3: TGTGCCAGCAGTGACACCGGGACTTCCTTGACTGATACTCAGTACTTC.

A few counts support this clone. The chain combines TRBV20-1 with TRBJ2-7, with D hard to call. CDR1 and CDR2 (germline): DFQATT, SNEGSKA (reference sequence). CDR3 length equals 11 residues. Deletions cut 4 bases from V and 6 bases from J, with 10 bases between. CDR3 coding DNA: TGCAGTGCTATCCCGCTCCGCGAGCAGTACTTC. It codes for CSAIPLREQYF.

This clone showed up just a few times. The chain has TRBV28 and TRBJ1-1; D unclear. Germline CDR1 is MDHEN and CDR2 is SYDVKM. V lost 6 bases and J lost 7, with 21 bases in between. This CDR3 is built from 15 residues. The CDR3: CASRNGLGVNVEAFF. The CDR3 DNA sequence: TGTGCCAGCAGAAACGGTCTGGGAGTGAACGTTGAAGCTTTCTTT.

This clone was found a few times. The chain uses TRBV18 and TRBJ1-1; unclear D gene. CDR1 and CDR2 from the germline V gene are KGHSH and LQKENI. V was shortened by 8 bases and J by 1 base, with 11 bases between the two germline ends. This CDR3 is 13 amino acids long. This chain's CDR3 is CASAVIENTEAFF. The CDR3 nucleotides read TGTGCCAGCGCGGTGATTGAGAACACTGAAGCTTTCTTT.

This clone came up many times. The V gene is TRBV10-3, the J gene TRBJ2-1, with a tentative D call TRBD1 (6 bases). The germline gives CDR1 ENHRY, CDR2 SYGVKD. The CDR3 is made up of 12 amino acids. V lost 10 bases to trimming and J lost 10 bases, with 17 bases between them. The CDR3 DNA sequence: TGTGCCAACGCCCAGGGGTCGGGGGAGCAGTTCTTC. It specifies CANAQGSGEQFF.

This chain joins TRBV11-2 and TRBJ2-1, with D uncertain. CDR1 is SGHAT, CDR2 FQNNGV, per germline. This CDR3 spans 12 amino acids. V was cut by 5 bases and J by 9 bases, with 11 bases left in between. Here the CDR3 reads CASSPGWAEQFF. The CDR3, as DNA: TGTGCCAGCAGCCCAGGTTGGGCTGAGCAGTTCTTC.

J is TRBJ2-1 and V is TRBV25-1; D unclear. Per the germline V gene, CDR1 is MGHDK and CDR2 is SYGVNS. V lost 4 bases and J 5 bases, leaving 12 bases between the germline ends. The CDR3 is made up of 14 amino acids. In nucleotides, the CDR3 is TGTGCCAGCAGTGTTCTCGGTCCCCACAATGAGCAGTTCTTC. This codes for CASSVLGPHNEQFF.

This clone has just a few counts. The chain recombines TRBV5-8 with TRBJ2-7; no reliable D call. Germline V gene lookup returns CDR1 SGHTS and CDR2 YDEGEE. Trimming removed 0 bases from V and 3 bases from J, with 10 bases in between. The CDR3 spans 14 residues. The CDR3 DNA follows: TGTGCCAGCAGCTTGGCCGGCGCAGACTACGAGCAGTACTTC. Translated, it gives CASSLAGADYEQYF.

This clone was recorded a few times. The chain combines TRBV4-3 with TRBJ2-3, with a possible D match to TRBD1 (5 bases). CDR3 length: 17 amino acids. V was shortened by 4 bases and J by 2 bases, with 19 bases between the two germline ends. Germline CDR1 LGHNA, CDR2 YSLEER. CDR3 nucleotide sequence: TGCGCCAGCAGCCGCCAACTGGGGCAGGCCTCCACAGATACGCAGTATTTT. Translation: CASSRQLGQASTDTQYF.

Only a few counts were recorded for this clone. The V and J genes are TRBV4-3 and TRBJ2-1, with D possibly called TRBD1 or TRBD2 (5 bases each). The CDR3 is 17 amino acids. Trimming took 0 bases from V and 4 from J, leaving 16 bases between them. CDR1 LGHNA and CDR2 YSLEER come from the germline V gene. For the CDR3, the DNA is TGCGCCAGCAGCCAAGAAGGGGACGCGGGCGCGTACAATGAGCAGTTCTTC. It yields the protein CASSQEGDAGAYNEQFF.

This chain links TRBV2 with TRBJ2-5, with 7 nucleotides matching TRBD2. This CDR3 is 15 amino acids long. CDR1 is SNHLY, CDR2 FYNNEI, per germline. Losses at the gene ends were 5 bases for V and 10 bases for J; bases not matched to a gene: 16. The CDR3 here is CASSYPSGRRVDQYF. The CDR3 DNA follows: TGTGCCAGCAGTTACCCTAGCGGCCGCCGGGTGGACCAGTACTTC.